The clone carrying this TCR beta chain has only a few counts. Antigen specificity is unknown. This sample was taken from a study of regulatory T cells in long-lasting Graves disease. Construction of the TCR beta libraries employed iRepertoire HTBI primers in conjunction with Arm-PCR of CDR3 regions. In the original analysis: Taken together, the samples had 55 to 65 TRBV and some 15 TRBJ segments identified. TCRdb re-called the multiplex PCR reads with MiXCR, one entry per CDR3 protein. The V and J calls and clone size are TCRdb's, not the authors'. The sample includes approximately 400,000 distinct CDR3 sequences, about a quarter of them seen just once. Study-wide results and limits: Favored gene segments in persistent disease were TRBV28, TRBJ1-2 and TRBJ2-5. Lower TCR diversity characterized persistent Graves' patients relative to newly diagnosed patients.

CDR1 and CDR2 (germline): PRHDT, FYEKMQ (reference sequence). The CDR3 totals 16 residues. Unmatched junction bases numbered 8, after V lost 0 bases and J lost 7 bases. The sample's time point: persistent/refractory GD, antithyroid drugs over 5 years with positive TRAb. PBMCs provided the RNA from which the TCR library was made. Per American Thyroid Association guidelines, Graves' disease was diagnosed. V usage is TRBV13 and J usage is TRBJ2-7; TRBD1 agrees at 11 bases. The receptor was derived from a female donor with Graves disease. The source material was peripheral blood mononuclear cells (PBMCs), sampled when the disease was refractory, from a patient treated with antithyroid drugs. The CDR3 DNA sequence: TGTGCCAGCAGCTTAGGTGGGACAGGGGGGAGAAAAGAGCAGTACTTC. Translated: CASSLGGTGGRKEQYF.